The following is a TCR beta chain sequence with its context. Its target is unknown. The data belong to a study of vaccination and CD4 T cells after COVID-19. The Oncomine TCR Beta short-read assay sequenced DNA from cultured CD4+ T cells. DNA came from CD4+ T cells after culture. TCRdb used MiXCR to reprocess the PCR reads, holding one entry per CDR3 protein. The table lists approximately 12,000 distinct CDR3 sequences, around 48% of them singletons. As to treatment: roughly 10-day PBMC culture with coronavirus spike peptide pools or control peptides (ViraFEST assay). In the ViraFEST assay, peptide-pool expansion preceded TCR sequencing of expanded clonotypes. The positive PCR dates, which preceded the US Alpha, Beta and Delta variants, fell between March and December 2020. Per germline, CDR1 LNHDA and CDR2 SQIVND (reference sequence). The CDR3 has 13 amino acids. The junction had 5 bases not matched to a gene; V was cut back by 5 bases and J by 5 bases.

Sequencing was performed on CD4+ T cells from blood, cultured in vitro. J is TRBJ2-5 and V is TRBV19; TRBD1 aligns across 7 bases. This receptor was identified in a human donor who had recovered from COVID-19. This chain's CDR3 is CASSRQGWETQYF. The CDR3 coding sequence is TGTGCCAGTAGTCGACAGGGCTGGGAGACCCAGTACTTC.